This T cell receptor (beta chain) originates from a study of blood T cells in healthy people across ages (dated by TCRdb to the mid-2010s). The study in broad terms: Template switching captured roughly one uniquely barcoded TCR beta cDNA molecule per two T cells in model experiments. Using deep sequencing normalized with unique cDNA molecular identifiers, the study measured how TCR beta repertoire diversity changes with age. Four age groups were formed from the donors: young (average approximately 17 years), middle-aged (around 37), aged (about 62) and long-lived (approximately 78). Donors of different ages were randomly distributed across sequencing lanes to avoid experimental bias. The study analyzed two additional independent replicas of 1 million unique cDNA reads from the same blood draw for two donors, one aged 18 to 29 and one aged 80 or older. General findings and caveats noted by the study authors: Since profiling was done on bulk unsorted PBMCs, naive and antigen-experienced compartments could not be conclusively compared. Because the CMV infection status of the donors was unknown, age-related changes in expanded clonotypes may potentially have been confounded. As age increased, observed TCR beta diversity per million T cells dropped in a roughly linear way, and a significant reduction was already evident by age about 40. Estimates of total diversity from one million sequenced T cells were regarded as lower bounds and underestimates. The long-lived group showed more naive CD4+ T cells, fewer expanded clones and increased TCR diversity than the aged group, suggesting age selection. Observed TCR beta diversity correlated strongly with the percentage of naive T cells measured by flow cytometry.

This clonotype showed up just a few times. It has no known antigen specificity. Within one base of it there is no much larger clone, and no base qualities were kept. Libraries were prepared through 5' RACE. The sequencing machine was an Illumina HiSeq 2500. A second PCR of about 6 to 12 cycles was performed with a sample-barcoded 5' primer and a J-beta primer mix. A template-switch 5' adaptor carrying 12 random nucleotides introduced a unique molecular identifier onto each TCR beta cDNA molecule. Each sample yielded at least 3 million CDR3-containing paired-end reads. First-strand cDNA was synthesized from all RNA with the Mint cDNA synthesis kit, primed by a TRBC-specific oligonucleotide. After uracil-DNA glycosylase treatment, a first 18-cycle PCR used universal primers M1SS and BC2_uni_R on all cDNA. The authors' analysis ran thus. For normalization, 1 million high-quality reads were randomly selected from each sample, with every read carrying a distinct molecular identifier. Reads with shared molecular identifiers were discarded instead of being binned into consensus sequences. MiTCR, run with a Q25 quality threshold and the strictest error-elimination algorithm, handled CDR3 identification, clonotype clustering and error correction. A nonparametric unseen species model with Euler transformation was used to estimate lower-bound total TCR beta diversity. TCRdb's own reprocessing of the public reads used fastp at Q25 and MiXCR and kept productive beta chains. Every entry covers one CDR3 protein and lists the most common genes and DNA from its rows. These V and J calls originate from TCRdb's pipeline instead of the authors' own analysis. Within this sample are 550,000 to 750,000 distinct CDR3 sequences, with around 21% of them counted one time only. Together, the top ten hold roughly 3.7% of the sample.

The donors were roughly 40 Caucasian individuals from Russia, aged about 6 to 100 years, who were systemically healthy. Each donor gave about 9.8 milliliters of peripheral blood, drawn into EDTA-treated Vacutainer tubes. Ficoll-Paque density-gradient centrifugation was used to isolate PBMCs, with at least 6.5 million obtained per sample. Total RNA was extracted from PBMCs with Trizol reagent, with at least 6 micrograms obtained per sample. The percentages of naive CD45RAhigh/CD27high T cells were determined by flow cytometry on a PBMC aliquot from every donor. The germline V and J ends show losses of 7 bases and 3 bases respectively, and no gene match explains 8 bases of the junction. Taken from cysteine to phenylalanine, the CDR3 has 15 residues. Only the CDR3 portion is preserved as DNA: 45 bases, with reading frame beginning at the first base. CDR1 KGHDR and CDR2 SFDVKD were looked up in the germline V gene.

The chain is assembled from TRBV24-1 and TRBJ2-1; 7 junctional bases match TRBD1. The clonotype comes from a man in his 70s in good health. The sequencing input was blood. At the DNA level, the sequence is TGTGCCACCAGCTCCCCACAGGGGTACTACAATGAGCAGTTCTTC. The resulting protein is CATSSPQGYYNEQFF.